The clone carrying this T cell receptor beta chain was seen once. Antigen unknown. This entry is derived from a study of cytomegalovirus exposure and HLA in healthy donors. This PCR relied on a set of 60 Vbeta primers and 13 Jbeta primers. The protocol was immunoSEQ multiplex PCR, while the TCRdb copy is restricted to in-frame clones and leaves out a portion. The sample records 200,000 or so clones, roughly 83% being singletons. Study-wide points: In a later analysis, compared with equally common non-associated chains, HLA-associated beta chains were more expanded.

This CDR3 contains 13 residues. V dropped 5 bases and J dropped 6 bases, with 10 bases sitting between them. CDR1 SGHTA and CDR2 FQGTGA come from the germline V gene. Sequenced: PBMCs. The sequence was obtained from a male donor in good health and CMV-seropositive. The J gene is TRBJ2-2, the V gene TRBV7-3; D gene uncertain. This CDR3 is CASSPSPPGELFF. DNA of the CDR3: TGTGCCAGCAGCCCCTCTCCTCCCGGGGAGCTGTTTTTT. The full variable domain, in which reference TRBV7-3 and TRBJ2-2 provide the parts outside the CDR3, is GAGVSQTPSNKVTEKGKYVELRCDPISGHTALYWYRQSLGQGPEFLIYFQGTGAADDSGLPNDRFFAVRPEGSVSTLKIQRTERGDSAVYLCASSPSPPGELFFGEGSRLTVL.